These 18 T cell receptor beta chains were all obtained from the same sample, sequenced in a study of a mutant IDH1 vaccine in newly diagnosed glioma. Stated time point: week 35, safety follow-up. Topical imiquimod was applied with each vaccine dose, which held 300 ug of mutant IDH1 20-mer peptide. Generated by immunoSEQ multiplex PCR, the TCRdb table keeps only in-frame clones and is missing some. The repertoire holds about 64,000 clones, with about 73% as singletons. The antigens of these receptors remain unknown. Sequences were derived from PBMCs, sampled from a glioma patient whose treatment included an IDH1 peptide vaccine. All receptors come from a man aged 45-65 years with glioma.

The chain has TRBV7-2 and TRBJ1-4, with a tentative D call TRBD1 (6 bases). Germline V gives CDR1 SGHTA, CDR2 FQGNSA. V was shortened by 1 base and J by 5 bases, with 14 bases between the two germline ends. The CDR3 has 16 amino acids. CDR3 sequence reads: CASSLGLRGANEKLFF. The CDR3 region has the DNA TGTGCCAGCAGCTTAGGACTTAGGGGGGCGAATGAAAAACTGTTTTTT.

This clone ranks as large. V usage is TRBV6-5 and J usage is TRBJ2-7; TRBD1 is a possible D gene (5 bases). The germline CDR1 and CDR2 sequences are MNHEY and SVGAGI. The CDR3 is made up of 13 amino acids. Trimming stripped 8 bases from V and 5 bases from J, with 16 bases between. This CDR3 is CASRAGFKDEQYF. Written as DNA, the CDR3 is TGTGCCAGCCGGGCAGGGTTTAAGGACGAGCAGTACTTC.

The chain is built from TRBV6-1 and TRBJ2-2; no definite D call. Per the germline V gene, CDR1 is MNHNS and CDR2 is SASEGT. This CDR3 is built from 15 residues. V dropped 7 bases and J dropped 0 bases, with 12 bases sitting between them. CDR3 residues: CASIIRGTNTGELFF. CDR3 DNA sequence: TGTGCCAGCATTATCAGAGGTACGAACACCGGGGAGCTGTTTTTT.

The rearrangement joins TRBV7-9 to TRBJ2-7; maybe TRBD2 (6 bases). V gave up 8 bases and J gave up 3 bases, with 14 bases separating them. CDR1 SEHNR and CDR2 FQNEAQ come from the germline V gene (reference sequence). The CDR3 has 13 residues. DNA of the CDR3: TGTGCCAGCTCCTCCGCGGGGATCTACGAGCAGTACTTC. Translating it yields CASSSAGIYEQYF.

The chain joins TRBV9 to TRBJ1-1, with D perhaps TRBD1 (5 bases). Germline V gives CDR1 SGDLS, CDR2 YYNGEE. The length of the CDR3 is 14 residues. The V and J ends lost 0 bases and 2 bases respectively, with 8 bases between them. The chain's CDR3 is CASSVADRNTEAFF. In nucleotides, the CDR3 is TGTGCCAGCAGCGTAGCCGACAGAAACACTGAAGCTTTCTTT.

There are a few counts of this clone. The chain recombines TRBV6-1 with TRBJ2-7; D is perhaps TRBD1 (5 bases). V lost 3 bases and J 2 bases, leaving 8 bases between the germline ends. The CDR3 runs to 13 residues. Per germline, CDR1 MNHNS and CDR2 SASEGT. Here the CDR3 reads CASSDGRAYEQYF. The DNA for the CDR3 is TGTGCCAGCAGTGATGGCAGGGCCTACGAGCAGTACTTC.

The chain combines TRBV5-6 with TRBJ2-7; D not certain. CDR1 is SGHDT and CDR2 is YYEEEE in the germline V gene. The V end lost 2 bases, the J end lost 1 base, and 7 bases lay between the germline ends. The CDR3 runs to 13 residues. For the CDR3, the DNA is TGTGCCAGCAGCTTCGGCTATTCCTACGAGCAGTACTTC. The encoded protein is CASSFGYSYEQYF.

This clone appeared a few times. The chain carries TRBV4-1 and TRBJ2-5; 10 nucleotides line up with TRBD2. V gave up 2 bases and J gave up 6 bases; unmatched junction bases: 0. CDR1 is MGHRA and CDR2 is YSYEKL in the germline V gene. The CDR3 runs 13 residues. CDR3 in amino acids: CASSQTSGKTQYF. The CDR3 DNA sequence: TGCGCCAGCAGCCAAACTAGCGGGAAGACCCAGTACTTC.

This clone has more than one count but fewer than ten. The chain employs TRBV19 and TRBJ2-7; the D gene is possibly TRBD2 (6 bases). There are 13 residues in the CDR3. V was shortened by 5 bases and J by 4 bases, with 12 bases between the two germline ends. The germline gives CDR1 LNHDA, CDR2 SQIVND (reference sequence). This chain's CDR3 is CASSQSGRYEQYF. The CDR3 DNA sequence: TGTGCCAGTAGTCAGTCTGGGAGGTACGAGCAGTACTTC.

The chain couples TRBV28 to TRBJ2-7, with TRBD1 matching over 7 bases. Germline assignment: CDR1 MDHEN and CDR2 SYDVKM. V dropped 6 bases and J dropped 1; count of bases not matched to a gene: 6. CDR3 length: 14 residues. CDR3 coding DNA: TGTGCCAGCAGAGAGTCGACAGGGTCCTACGAGCAGTACTTC. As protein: CASRESTGSYEQYF.

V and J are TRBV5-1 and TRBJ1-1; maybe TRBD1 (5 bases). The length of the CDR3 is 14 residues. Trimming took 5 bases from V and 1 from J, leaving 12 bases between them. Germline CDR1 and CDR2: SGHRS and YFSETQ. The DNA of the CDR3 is TGCGCCAGCAGGGTGGGGCAGACGAACACTGAAGCTTTCTTT. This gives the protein CASRVGQTNTEAFF.

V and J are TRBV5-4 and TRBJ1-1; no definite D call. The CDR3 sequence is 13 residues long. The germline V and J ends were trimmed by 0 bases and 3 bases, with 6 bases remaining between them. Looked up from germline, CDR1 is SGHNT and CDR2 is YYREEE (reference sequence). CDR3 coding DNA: TGTGCCAGCAGCTTGGGCCAGTACACTGAAGCTTTCTTT. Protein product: CASSLGQYTEAFF.

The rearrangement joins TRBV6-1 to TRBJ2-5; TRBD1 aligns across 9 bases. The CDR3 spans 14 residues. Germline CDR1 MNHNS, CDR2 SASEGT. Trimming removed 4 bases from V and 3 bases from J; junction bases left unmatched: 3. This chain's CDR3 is CASSVTGGEETQYF. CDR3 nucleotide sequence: TGTGCCAGCAGTGTGACAGGGGGGGAAGAGACCCAGTACTTC.

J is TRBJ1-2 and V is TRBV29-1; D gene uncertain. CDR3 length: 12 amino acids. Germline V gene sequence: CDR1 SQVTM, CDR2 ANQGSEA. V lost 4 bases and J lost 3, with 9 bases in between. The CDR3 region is CSVALQHYGYTF. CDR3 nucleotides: TGCAGCGTTGCCCTGCAGCACTATGGCTACACCTTC. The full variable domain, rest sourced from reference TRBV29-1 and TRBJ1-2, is SAVISQKPSRDICQRGTSLTIQCQVDSQVTMMFWYRQQPGQSLTLIATANQGSEATYESGFVIDKFPISRPNLTFSTLTVSNMSPEDSSIYLCSVALQHYGYTFGSGTRLTVV.

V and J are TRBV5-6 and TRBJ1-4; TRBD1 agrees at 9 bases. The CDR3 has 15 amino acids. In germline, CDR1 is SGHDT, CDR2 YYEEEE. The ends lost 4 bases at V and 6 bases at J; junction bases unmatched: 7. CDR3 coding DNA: TGTGCCAGCAGCGAGGACAGGGGAAGGGATGAAAAACTGTTTTTT. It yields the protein CASSEDRGRDEKLFF.

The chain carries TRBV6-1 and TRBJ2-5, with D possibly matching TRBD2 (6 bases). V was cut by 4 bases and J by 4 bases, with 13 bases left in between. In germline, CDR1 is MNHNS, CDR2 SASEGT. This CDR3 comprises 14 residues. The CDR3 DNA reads TGTGCCAGCAGTGCCCTAAGGGGAGGAGAGACCCAGTACTTC. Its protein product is CASSALRGGETQYF.

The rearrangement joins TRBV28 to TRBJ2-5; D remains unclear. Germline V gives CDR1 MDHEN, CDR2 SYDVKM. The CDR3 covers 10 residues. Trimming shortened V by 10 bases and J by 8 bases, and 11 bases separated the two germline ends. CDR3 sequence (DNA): TGTGCCAACTTCGTAAAAACCCAGTACTTC. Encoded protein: CANFVKTQYF.

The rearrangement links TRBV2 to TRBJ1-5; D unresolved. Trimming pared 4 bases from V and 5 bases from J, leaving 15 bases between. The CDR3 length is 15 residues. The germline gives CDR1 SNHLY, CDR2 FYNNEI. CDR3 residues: CASSVSGLFDQPQHF. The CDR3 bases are TGTGCCAGCAGTGTTTCAGGCCTTTTCGATCAGCCCCAGCATTTT. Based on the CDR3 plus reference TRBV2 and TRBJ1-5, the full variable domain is EPEVTQTPSHQVTQMGQEVILRCVPISNHLYFYWYRQILGQKVEFLVSFYNNEISEKSEIFDDQFSVERPDGSNFTLKIRSTKLEDSAMYFCASSVSGLFDQPQHFGDGTRLSIL.